A selection of T cell receptor beta chains follows, all from one sample in a study of T cells in Graves' hyperthyroidism and ophthalmopathy. TCRdb recomputed calls from the multiplex PCR reads with MiXCR, one row per CDR3 protein. Among some 740,000 distinct CDR3 sequences listed, 14% were seen once. The sequenced material came from blood. Receptors originate from a woman under 30 with Graves' hyperthyroidism. CDR3s include the opening cysteine and the closing phenylalanine or tryptophan. The order of the fields is clone size, J gene, V gene, D gene, CDR3 DNA, CDR3 protein. D genes are given only for firm matches. Rows give clone size only sometimes, using once, few, many, or a class for an expanded clone.

clone size: NA; J gene: TRBJ1-2; V gene: TRBV9; D gene: NA; CDR3 DNA: TGTGCCAGCAGCGTAAGGTCACCGCGACGCGGATTACAGGGTCCGGGTCGCTACACCTTC; CDR3 protein: CASSVRSPRRGLQGPGRYTF
clone size: NA; J gene: TRBJ2-6; V gene: TRBV19; D gene: TRBD1; CDR3 DNA: TGTGCCAGTATAGACGTACAGGGGGCCTCATGGGGCTCTGGGGCCAACGTCCTGACTTTC; CDR3 protein: CASIDVQGASWGSGANVLTF
clone size: many; J gene: TRBJ2-7; V gene: TRBV11-3; D gene: NA; CDR3 DNA: TGTGCCAGCAGCTTGGGAATCGCGGAGGACGAGCAGTACTTC; CDR3 protein: CASSLGIAEDEQYF
clone size: NA; J gene: TRBJ2-3; V gene: TRBV19; D gene: TRBD2; CDR3 DNA: TGTGCCAGTAGTATACGTCCTAGCGGGAGCACAGATACGCAGTATTTT; CDR3 protein: CASSIRPSGSTDTQYF
clone size: many; J gene: TRBJ1-1; V gene: TRBV12-3/TRBV12-4; D gene: NA; CDR3 DNA: TGTGCCAGCAGTTTTCGCCGGGGCGAGCCGCGGATGAACACTGAAGCTTTCTTT; CDR3 protein: CASSFRRGEPRMNTEAFF
clone size: NA; J gene: TRBJ2-4; V gene: TRBV11-2; D gene: NA; CDR3 DNA: TGTGCCAGCAGCTTAGAATGGAAGATAGATGCCAAAAACATTCAGTACTTC; CDR3 protein: CASSLEWKIDAKNIQYF
clone size: few; J gene: TRBJ2-1; V gene: TRBV9; D gene: NA; CDR3 DNA: TGTGCCAGCAGCGTAGGTGGGGGGAGTGGCAATGAGCAGTTCTTC; CDR3 protein: CASSVGGGSGNEQFF
clone size: NA; J gene: TRBJ2-7; V gene: TRBV3-1; D gene: TRBD1; CDR3 DNA: TGTGCCAGCAGCCAAGAGACGACAGGGTACCACGAGCAGTACTTC; CDR3 protein: CASSQETTGYHEQYF
clone size: few; J gene: TRBJ2-3; V gene: TRBV6-1; D gene: NA; CDR3 DNA: TGTGCCAGCAGCCTTCTCCCGGGGGATACGCAGTATTTT; CDR3 protein: CASSLLPGDTQYF
clone size: NA; J gene: TRBJ2-1; V gene: TRBV5-6; D gene: NA; CDR3 DNA: TGTGCCAGCAGCTTTGCAGGGGGGGTCTACAATGAGCAGTTCTTC; CDR3 protein: CASSFAGGVYNEQFF
clone size: many; J gene: TRBJ1-1; V gene: TRBV20-1; D gene: NA; CDR3 DNA: TGCAGTGCCGCCGAGGGCGACCTCCGAAACACTGAAGCTTTCTTT; CDR3 protein: CSAAEGDLRNTEAFF
clone size: many; J gene: TRBJ1-1; V gene: TRBV7-9; D gene: TRBD1; CDR3 DNA: TGTGCCAGCAGCTTAGCCGGGACAGGAGGAAACACTGAAGCTTTCTTT; CDR3 protein: CASSLAGTGGNTEAFF
clone size: many; J gene: TRBJ2-5; V gene: TRBV9; D gene: NA; CDR3 DNA: TGTGCCAGCAGCGTACAAGACAGTCAAGAGACCCAGTACTTC; CDR3 protein: CASSVQDSQETQYF
clone size: many; J gene: TRBJ1-1; V gene: TRBV19; D gene: NA; CDR3 DNA: TGTGCCAGTAGTATGGGGCCCAAGGGGAGGCAAGAAGCTTTCTTT; CDR3 protein: CASSMGPKGRQEAFF
clone size: NA; J gene: TRBJ1-4; V gene: TRBV28; D gene: NA; CDR3 DNA: TGTGCCAGCAGTTCCGGGGCAGGGGAAAAACTGTTTTTT; CDR3 protein: CASSSGAGEKLFF
clone size: NA; J gene: TRBJ2-3; V gene: TRBV29-1; D gene: TRBD1; CDR3 DNA: TGCAGCGTTAGGACAGGGGGCGCTGAGGGTACGCAGTATTTT; CDR3 protein: CSVRTGGAEGTQYF